This T cell receptor beta chain was sequenced in a study of T cell responses to AZD1222 COVID-19 vaccine (dated by TCRdb to about 2021). Broadly, across the study: AZD1222 recipients given second doses at about 4 weeks or at about 12 weeks were pooled, since spike-specific TCR depth and breadth were not found to differ between the two schedules. Trial participants were enrolled by age into 18-55, 56-69 and 70-plus year subgroups, with around 150, 28 and 57 TCR-sequenced participants respectively. A total of more than 230 trial participants underwent TCR sequencing, of whom some 210 received two doses of AZD1222 and around 25 received two doses of the MenACWY control vaccine.

The time point label here, explained by the study, means: baseline before first vaccination. Samples from vaccinated people were obtained from the UK trials COV001 and COV002, which included a single-blind randomized controlled phase 2/3 trial of AZD1222 (ChAdOx1 nCoV-19) in healthy adults. For TCRbeta chain sequencing, PBMC samples were collected from trial participants at day 0 and at day 28 after the second dose. Here is what the overall study found, with its caveats: The 56-69-year group was small, and its depth increase did not reach significance, likely because of low power. The whole spike protein was spanned by vaccine-associated CD4 TCRs, and dominant responses were seen in regions 160-218 and 743-854. Participants were mostly white British and included more females than males, and it was suggested by the authors that clonal diversity may have been underestimated. Because no samples from the day 14 peak response were available, repertoires could be characterized only after the peak T cell response. Nearly half of unique spike-specific TCRs reportedly recognized epitopes outside regions mutated in the B.1.351 and B.1.1.7 variants. Spike-specific TCR breadth and depth rose significantly after two AZD1222 doses compared with day 0 and with MenACWY recipients. Conclusions about previously exposed vaccinees were limited because only a handful of AZD1222 recipients were SARS-CoV-2 seropositive at baseline.

The CDR3 regions of human TCRbeta chains were analyzed by immunosequencing. In the authors' own workflow: Repertoire TCRs were matched against a reference library of SARS-CoV-2-specific TCRs generated with the MIRA antigen-specificity platform. Breadth meant the fraction of unique TCRs that were SARS-CoV-2-associated, whereas depth meant the fraction of total T cells that were SARS-CoV-2-associated. Using the MIRA data, each spike-specific TCR was mapped to the spike region that the TCR reacts to and placed in a CD4 or CD8 class. Log10-transformed breadth and depth values were compared by one-way ANOVA with Sidak's multiple comparisons tests. The table was pulled from immuneACCESS by TCRdb, which kept in-frame rearrangements only. Such tables lose some clones; where checked, under half of the loss comes from unresolved V genes, and the rest has no known cause. The D gene and trimming were derived from the DNA, and the V and J assignments and clone size from that table. This sample is represented by approximately 100,000 clones; 92% of them were singletons. Roughly 5.2% of the sample lies in the top ten.

Regarding this clone: Its antigen specificity is not known. The sample holds no much larger clone one base away, and base qualities are not on file.

There are 14 amino acids in the CDR3, from cysteine to phenylalanine inclusive. Solely the CDR3 DNA is kept, with 42 bases framed from the first base. Via the germline V gene, CDR1 is MNHEY and CDR2 SVGEGT. Germline trimming amounts to 5 bases on V and 4 bases on J, with 6 as the count of junction bases outside the gene matches. The sample in question was peripheral blood, obtained on day 0 of AZD1222 vaccination. The TCR originated in an adult in good health. Rearrangement joined TRBV6-2 or TRBV6-3 to TRBJ2-7; TRBD1 aligns with 9 central bases. The CDR3 loop reads CASSDAGQGYEQYF. Read as DNA, the sequence is TGTGCCAGCAGTGATGCGGGACAGGGTTACGAGCAGTACTTC.